This TCR beta chain comes out of a study of human T cells and chemical hapten exposure. Study as a whole: Cases of alopecia areata, totalis or universalis occurred in a predominantly female patient group.

Described time point: pre-sensitization, week 0. Treatment specified: therapeutic diphenylcyclopropenone sensitization with weekly scalp DPC. Every patch test was put on after a blood sample was taken. General study points: Relative to controls, expanded TCRs formed significantly more large CDR3 similarity clusters. As patch test score rose, PT1 expanded TCR counts tended to rise as well.

This clonotype appeared a few times. Its specificity is unknown. TCRdb called the RACE reads again in MiXCR, with one record for every CDR3 protein. Seen here are around 180,000 distinct CDR3 sequences, roughly 30% observed once, and the top ten hold less than 3%. This receptor was identified in a young woman with alopecia areata. Some clones in this sample may be carry-over from other donors' samples. This specimen was whole blood, taken in connection with sensitization to the hapten diphenylcyclopropenone (DPC).

The CDR3 region has the DNA TGCAGCGTTGAAGATCTTAGGACTAGCTACAATGAGCAGTTCTTC. It codes for CSVEDLRTSYNEQFF. The chain couples TRBV29-1 to TRBJ2-1, with TRBD2 identical over 7 bases. Germline CDR1 SQVTM, CDR2 ANQGSEA. V was pared by 0 bases and J by 3 bases, with 5 bases of the junction left unmatched. CDR3 length: 15 amino acids.